The 2 T cell receptor beta chains listed next were all sequenced from one sample in a study of cytomegalovirus exposure and HLA in healthy donors. Clones were sequenced by immunoSEQ multiplex PCR, and TCRdb holds only the in-frame ones, with some missing. The sample has about 220,000 clones; under 95% are singletons. The sequenced material came from PBMCs. Receptor source: a woman aged 18-29 years in good health and CMV-seronegative.

The V and J genes are TRBV10-1 and TRBJ2-7, with 9 bases lining up with TRBD2. CDR1 is WNHNN and CDR2 is SYGVQD in the germline V gene (reference sequence). There are 16 residues in the CDR3. Trimming cost V 0 bases and J 3 bases; bases outside gene matches: 6. CDR3 loop: CASSESKGGRDYEQYF. The CDR3 bases are TGCGCCAGCAGTGAGTCGAAAGGCGGGAGGGACTACGAGCAGTACTTC.

This clone was picked up one time. The rearrangement joins TRBV6-5 to TRBJ2-2, with D perhaps TRBD1 (6 bases). V shed 7 bases and J shed 3 bases, with 9 bases lying between them. The CDR3 loop spans 13 amino acids. From germline, CDR1 is MNHEY and CDR2 SVGAGI. The CDR3 nucleotides read TGTGCCAGCACCCACAGGGACACCGGGGAGCTGTTTTTT. Amino acid sequence: CASTHRDTGELFF.